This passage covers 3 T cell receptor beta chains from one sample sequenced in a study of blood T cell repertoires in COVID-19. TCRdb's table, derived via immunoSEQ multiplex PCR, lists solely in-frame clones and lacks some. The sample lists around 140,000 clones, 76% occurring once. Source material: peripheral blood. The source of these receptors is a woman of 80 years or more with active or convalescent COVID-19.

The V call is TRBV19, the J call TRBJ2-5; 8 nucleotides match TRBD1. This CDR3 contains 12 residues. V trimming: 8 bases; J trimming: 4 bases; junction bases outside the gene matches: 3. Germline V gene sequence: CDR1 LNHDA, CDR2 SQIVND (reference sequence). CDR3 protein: CASQGAGETQYF. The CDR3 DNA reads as TGTGCCAGTCAGGGGGCGGGAGAGACCCAGTACTTC.

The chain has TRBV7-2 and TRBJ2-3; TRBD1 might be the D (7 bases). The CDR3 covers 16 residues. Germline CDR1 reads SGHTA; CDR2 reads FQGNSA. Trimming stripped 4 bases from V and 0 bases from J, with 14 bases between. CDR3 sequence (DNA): TGTGCCAGCAGCTCCCTCGGGGGACAGAGCACAGATACGCAGTATTTT. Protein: CASSSLGGQSTDTQYF. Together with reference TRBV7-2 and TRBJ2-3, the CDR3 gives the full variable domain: GAGVSQSPSNKVTEKGKDVELRCDPISGHTALYWYRQSLGQGLEFLIYFQGNSAPDKSGLPSDRFSAERTGGSVSTLTIQRTQQEDSAVYLCASSSLGGQSTDTQYFGPGTRLTVL.

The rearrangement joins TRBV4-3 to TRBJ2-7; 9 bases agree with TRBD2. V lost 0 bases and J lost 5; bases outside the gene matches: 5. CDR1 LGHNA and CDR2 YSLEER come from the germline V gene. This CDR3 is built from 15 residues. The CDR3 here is CASSQETSGYHEQYF. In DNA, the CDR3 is TGCGCCAGCAGCCAAGAAACTAGCGGGTACCACGAGCAGTACTTC.